The T cell receptor beta chain under discussion was sequenced for a study of human T cells and chemical hapten exposure. Findings and caveats of the study: Clustering by CDR3 similarity yielded significantly more large clusters from expanded TCRs than controls.

Germline CDR1 and CDR2: SGHRS and YFSETQ. Deletions cut 3 bases from V and 4 bases from J, with 15 bases between. The CDR3 runs to 15 residues. Time point given: patch test 3, about 24 weeks after DPC sensitization. Treatment of the sample: therapeutic diphenylcyclopropenone sensitization with weekly scalp DPC. Those who donated were patients with alopecia, 18 to 70 years of age, and suitable for DPC. MiXCR was run by TCRdb on the RACE reads, yielding one entry per CDR3 protein. The data hold 150,000 to 200,000 distinct CDR3 sequences, with around a quarter observed a single time. As concerns this clonotype: Its antigen is not known.

The source is a woman between 35 and 50 years old with alopecia areata. Some clones in this sample may be carry-over from other donors' samples. The chain joins TRBV5-1 to TRBJ2-3, with D possibly TRBD2 on 5 matching bases. The sample here was whole blood, taken in connection with sensitization to the hapten diphenylcyclopropenone (DPC). CDR3 amino acids: CASSSAGSTSDTQYF. CDR3 DNA sequence: TGCGCCAGCAGCTCGGCGGGTTCGACGTCAGATACGCAGTATTTT.